This T cell receptor (beta chain) was documented in a study of PD-1 blockade in classical Hodgkin lymphoma. The CDR3 spans 16 residues. The germline V gene encodes CDR1 SGHNT and CDR2 YYREEE (reference sequence). The V gene lost 0 bases and the J gene lost 6 bases, with 19 bases spanning the gap. Noted time point: cycle 4 day 1 (C4D1), after more than five weeks of nivolumab. Patients all relapsed after autologous stem cell transplantation, and there was variation in brentuximab vedotin exposure. This clone was seen a single time. Its target is not known. Generated by immunoSEQ multiplex PCR, the TCRdb table keeps only in-frame clones and is missing some. The data show about 50,000 clones, around 74% seen once. Study observations and caveats: TCR diversity at baseline was reported to be reduced in newly diagnosed patients relative to healthy donors. Patients who began taking nivolumab under 1 year after ASCT were left out. Complete responders started with a diversity level that resembled newly diagnosed patients at baseline.

This specimen consisted of peripheral blood mononuclear cells (PBMCs), obtained before the fourth cycle of nivolumab. The sequence came from a human donor with classical Hodgkin lymphoma. The gene calls are TRBV5-4 and TRBJ2-7; D tentatively reads TRBD1 or TRBD2 (5 bases each). CDR3 coding DNA: TGTGCCAGCAGCTTGGGGGGAGCGGCCGGTGGGGCCGAGCAGTACTTC. It specifies CASSLGGAAGGAEQYF.